This TCR beta chain was recorded in a study of blood T cell repertoires in COVID-19 (dated by TCRdb to about 2020). With regard to the full study: Samples from collaborators originated in the United States, Italy and Spain and spanned both the acute and convalescent phases of COVID-19. The samples were drawn from two sources: the first 160 participants of the ongoing ImmuneRACE study, and fewer than 1,500 subjects contributed by 6 global collaborators. A freely available public database, intended as a resource for researchers studying the immune response to SARS-CoV-2, is where the repertoires were released. Sample metadata almost always included a de-identified subject ID, COVID-19 status, age in years and sex. Where available, HLA class I and class II types were obtained from metadata supplied by the sample provider rather than from assay-based typing. Subjects who had been exposed to COVID-19, were actively infected with it, or had recovered from it provided the deeply sampled blood TCRbeta repertoires that made up the dataset. The prospective study material was composed of cDNA or gDNA derived from T cells, B-cell-depleted T cells, or PBMCs. Study-level results and caveats: The amount of clinical and demographic metadata varied by source and participant and was provided uncurated.

On this clone: Its antigen is currently not known. No much larger clonotype is one base removed from it; base qualities were not supplied.

In Seattle, one collaborating source enrolled patients while the infection was active and tracked those patients longitudinally over the course of disease. Collaborating institutions collected whole blood in K2EDTA tubes following their own protocols. Collaborator samples were shipped for TCRbeta analysis as frozen whole blood, isolated PBMCs, or DNA extracted from either sample type. The V end loses 3 bases and the J end loses 10 bases, and a stretch of 16 bases separates them. The CDR3 covers 15 residues, taking in both the cysteine and the phenylalanine. Only the CDR3 part of the read is kept: 45 bases, read in frame from the first base. As encoded in the germline V gene, CDR1 is SGHAT while CDR2 is FQNNGV. TCRbeta CDR3 regions were amplified from genomic DNA by means of the immunoSEQ Assay, a bias-controlled multiplex PCR. In the original analysis: The number of nucleated cells in each sample was estimated by amplification of reference gene primers within the assay. To quantify the absolute abundance of each unique TCRbeta CDR3 rearrangement, sequence reads were collapsed and filtered. For each sample, productive Simpson clonality was calculated as the square root of Simpson's diversity index across productive rearrangements. This immuneACCESS table, as held by TCRdb, lists in-frame sequences with V and J called but not all clones. Of the missing ones, under half trace to an unresolved V gene in checked studies; the others have no known cause. The DNA was the basis for D and trimming; V, J and clone size are from that table. The sample table shows about 130,000 clones, and 81% are seen once. About a sixth of the sample comes from the top ten.

The sequence derives from a man younger than 40 with COVID-19, enrolled during active disease. The rearranged chain carries TRBV11-2 and TRBJ1-6; the D segment could be TRBD1, given 6 matching bases. The sample taken for sequencing was peripheral blood. The CDR3 reads CASSLLRGGGSPLHF. The bases read TGTGCCAGCAGCTTGCTAAGGGGGGGTGGGTCACCCCTCCACTTT. Reference TRBV11-2 and TRBJ1-6 genes cover what lies past the CDR3, so the full variable domain is EAGVAQSPRYKIIEKRQSVAFWCNPISGHATLYWYQQILGQGPKLLIQFQNNGVVDDSQLPKDRFSAERLKGVDSTLKIQPAKLEDSAVYLCASSLLRGGGSPLHFGNGTRLTVT.